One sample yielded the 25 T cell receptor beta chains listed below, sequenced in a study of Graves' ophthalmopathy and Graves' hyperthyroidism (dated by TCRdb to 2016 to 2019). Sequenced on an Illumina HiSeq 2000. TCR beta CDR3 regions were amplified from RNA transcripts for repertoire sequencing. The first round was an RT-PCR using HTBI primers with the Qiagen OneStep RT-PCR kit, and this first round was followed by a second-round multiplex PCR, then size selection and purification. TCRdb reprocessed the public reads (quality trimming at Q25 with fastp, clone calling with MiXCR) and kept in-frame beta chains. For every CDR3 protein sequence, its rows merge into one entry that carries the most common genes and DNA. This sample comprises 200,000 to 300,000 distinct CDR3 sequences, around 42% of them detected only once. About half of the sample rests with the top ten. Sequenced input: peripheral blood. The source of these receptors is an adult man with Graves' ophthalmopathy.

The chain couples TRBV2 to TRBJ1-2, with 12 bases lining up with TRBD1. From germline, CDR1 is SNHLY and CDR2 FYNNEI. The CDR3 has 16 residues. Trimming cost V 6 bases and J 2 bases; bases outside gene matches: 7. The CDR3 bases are TGTGCCAGCAGGGGGGACAGGGGGCTAAACAACTATGGCTACACCTTC. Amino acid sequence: CASRGDRGLNNYGYTF.

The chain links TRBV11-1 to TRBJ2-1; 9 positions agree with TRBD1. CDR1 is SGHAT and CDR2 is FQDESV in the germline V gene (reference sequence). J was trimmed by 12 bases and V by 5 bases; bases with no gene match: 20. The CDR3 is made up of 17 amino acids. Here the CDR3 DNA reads TGTGCCAGCAGCCCCCAATATGGACAGGGGACTGTCGGTGGGCAGTTCTTC. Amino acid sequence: CASSPQYGQGTVGGQFF.

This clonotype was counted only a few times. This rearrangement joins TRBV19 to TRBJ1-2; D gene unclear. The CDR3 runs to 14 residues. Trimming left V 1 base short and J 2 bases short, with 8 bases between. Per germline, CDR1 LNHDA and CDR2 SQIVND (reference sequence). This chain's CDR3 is CASSIVGQNYGYTF. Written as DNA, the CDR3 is TGTGCCAGTAGTATAGTTGGGCAGAACTATGGCTACACCTTC.

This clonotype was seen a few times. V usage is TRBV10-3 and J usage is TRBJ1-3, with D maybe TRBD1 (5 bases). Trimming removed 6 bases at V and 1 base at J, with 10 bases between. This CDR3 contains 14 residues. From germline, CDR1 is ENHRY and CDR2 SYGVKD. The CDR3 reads CAIRDTGSGNTIYF. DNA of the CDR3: TGTGCCATCAGAGACACAGGTTCTGGAAACACCATATATTTT.

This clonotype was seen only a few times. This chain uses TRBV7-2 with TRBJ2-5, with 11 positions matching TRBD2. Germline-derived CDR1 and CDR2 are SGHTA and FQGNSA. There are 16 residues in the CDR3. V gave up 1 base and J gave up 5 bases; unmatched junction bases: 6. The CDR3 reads CASSLEAASGGETQYF. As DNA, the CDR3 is TGTGCCAGCAGCTTAGAGGCGGCTAGCGGGGGGGAGACCCAGTACTTC.

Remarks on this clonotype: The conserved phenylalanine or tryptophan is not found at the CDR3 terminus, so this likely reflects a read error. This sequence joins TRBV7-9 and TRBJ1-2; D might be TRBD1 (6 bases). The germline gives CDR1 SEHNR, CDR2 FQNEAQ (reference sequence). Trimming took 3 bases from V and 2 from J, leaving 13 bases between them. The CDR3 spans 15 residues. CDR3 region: CASSFAGQPNYGYTV. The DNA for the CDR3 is TGTGCCAGCAGCTTCGCCGGACAGCCCAACTATGGCTACACCGTC.

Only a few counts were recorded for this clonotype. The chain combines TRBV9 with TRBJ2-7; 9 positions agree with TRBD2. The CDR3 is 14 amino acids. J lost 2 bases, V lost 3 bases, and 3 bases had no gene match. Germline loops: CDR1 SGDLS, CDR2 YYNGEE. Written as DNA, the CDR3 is TGTGCCAGCAGCGCGGGACTAGCTGCCTACGAGCAGTACTTC. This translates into CASSAGLAAYEQYF.

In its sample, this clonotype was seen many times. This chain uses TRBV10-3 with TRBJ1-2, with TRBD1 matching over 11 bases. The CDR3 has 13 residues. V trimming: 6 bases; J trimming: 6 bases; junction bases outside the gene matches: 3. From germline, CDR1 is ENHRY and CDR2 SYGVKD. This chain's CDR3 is CAIRPGQGDGYTF. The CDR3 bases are TGTGCCATCAGACCGGGACAGGGGGATGGCTACACCTTC.

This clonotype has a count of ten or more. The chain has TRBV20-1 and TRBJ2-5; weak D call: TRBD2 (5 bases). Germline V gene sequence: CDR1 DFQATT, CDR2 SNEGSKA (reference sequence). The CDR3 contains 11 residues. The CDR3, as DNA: TGCAGCGCTCACCGGGGAGAGACCCAGTACTTC. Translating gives CSAHRGETQYF.

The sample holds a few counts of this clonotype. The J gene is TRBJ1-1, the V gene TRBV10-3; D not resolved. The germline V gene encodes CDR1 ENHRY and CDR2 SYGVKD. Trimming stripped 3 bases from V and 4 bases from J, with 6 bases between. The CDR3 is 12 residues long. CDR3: CAISDRRTEAFF. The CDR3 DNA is TGTGCCATCAGTGACCGCCGCACTGAAGCTTTCTTT.

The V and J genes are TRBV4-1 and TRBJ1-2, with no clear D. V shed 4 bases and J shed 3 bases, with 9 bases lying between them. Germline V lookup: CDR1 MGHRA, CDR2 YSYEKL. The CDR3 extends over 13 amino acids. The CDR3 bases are TGCGCCAGCAGCCCCTCGGGAGACTATGGCTACACCTTC. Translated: CASSPSGDYGYTF.

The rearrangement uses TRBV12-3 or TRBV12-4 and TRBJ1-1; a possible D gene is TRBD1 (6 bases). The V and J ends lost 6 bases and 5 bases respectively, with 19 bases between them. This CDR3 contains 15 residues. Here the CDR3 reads CASSEWRGALTEAFF. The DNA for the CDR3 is TGTGCCAGCAGCGAATGGAGGGGGGCTTTGACTGAAGCTTTCTTT.

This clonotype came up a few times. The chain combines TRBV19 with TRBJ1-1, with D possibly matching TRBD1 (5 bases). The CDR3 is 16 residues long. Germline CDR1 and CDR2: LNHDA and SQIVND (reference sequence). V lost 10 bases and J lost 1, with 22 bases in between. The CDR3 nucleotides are TGTGCCACCAAAGGGACGCCCAGGTCCCCGAACACTGAAGCTTTCTTT. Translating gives CATKGTPRSPNTEAFF. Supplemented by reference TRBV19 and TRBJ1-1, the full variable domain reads DGGITQSPKYLFRKEGQNVTLSCEQNLNHDAMYWYRQDPGQGLRLIYYSQIVNDFQKGDIAEGYSVSREKKESFPLTVTSAQKNPTAFYLCATKGTPRSPNTEAFFGQGTRLTVV.

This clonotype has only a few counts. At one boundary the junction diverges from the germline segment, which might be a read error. The CDR3 nucleotides are TGTGCCAGCAGTGGAAGGGGGACGGCTAACTATGGCTACACCTTC. Translation: CASSGRGTANYGYTF. V gene TRBV10-3 combines with J gene TRBJ1-2, with D possibly TRBD1 on 6 matching bases. CDR3 length: 15 amino acids. Germline loops: CDR1 ENHRY, CDR2 SYGVKD.

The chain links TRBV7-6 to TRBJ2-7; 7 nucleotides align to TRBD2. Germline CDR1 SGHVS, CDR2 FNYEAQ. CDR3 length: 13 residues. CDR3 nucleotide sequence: TGTGCTACCCAGGGAGGGGAAGGGAACGAGCAGTACTTC. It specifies CATQGGEGNEQYF.

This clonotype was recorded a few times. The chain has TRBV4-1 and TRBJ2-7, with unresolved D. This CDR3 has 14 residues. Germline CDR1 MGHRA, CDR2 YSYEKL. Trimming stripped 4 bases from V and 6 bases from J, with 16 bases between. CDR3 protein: CASSPPRRLGEQYF. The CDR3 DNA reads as TGCGCCAGCAGCCCCCCTCGCCGGCTGGGCGAGCAGTACTTC.

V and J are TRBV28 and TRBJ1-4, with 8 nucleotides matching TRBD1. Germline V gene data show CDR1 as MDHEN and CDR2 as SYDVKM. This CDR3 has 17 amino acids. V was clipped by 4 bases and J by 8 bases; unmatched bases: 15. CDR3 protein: CASSSRTGLARGEKLFF. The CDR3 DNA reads TGTGCCAGCAGTTCACGGACAGGGCTCGCTCGAGGAGAAAAACTGTTTTTT.

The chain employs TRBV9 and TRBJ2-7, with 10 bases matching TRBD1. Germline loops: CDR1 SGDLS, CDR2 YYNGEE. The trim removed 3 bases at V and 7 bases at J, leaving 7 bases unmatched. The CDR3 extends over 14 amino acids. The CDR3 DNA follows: TGTGCCAGCAGCGGGGGGACAGGGGTGAGAGAGCAGTACTTC. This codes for CASSGGTGVREQYF.

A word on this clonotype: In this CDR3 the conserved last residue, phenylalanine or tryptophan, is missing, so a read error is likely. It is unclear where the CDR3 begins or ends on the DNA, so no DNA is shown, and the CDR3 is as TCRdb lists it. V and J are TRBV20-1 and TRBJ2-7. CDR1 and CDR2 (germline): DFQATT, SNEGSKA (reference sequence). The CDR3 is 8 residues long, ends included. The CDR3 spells CSARGGVT.

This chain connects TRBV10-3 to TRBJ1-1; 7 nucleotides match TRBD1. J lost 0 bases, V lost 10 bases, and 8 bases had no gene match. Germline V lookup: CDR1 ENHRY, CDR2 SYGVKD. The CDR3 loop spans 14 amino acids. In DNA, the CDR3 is TGTGCCAGCAGGAGGGGGCTCATGAACACTGAAGCTTTCTTT. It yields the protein CASRRGLMNTEAFF.

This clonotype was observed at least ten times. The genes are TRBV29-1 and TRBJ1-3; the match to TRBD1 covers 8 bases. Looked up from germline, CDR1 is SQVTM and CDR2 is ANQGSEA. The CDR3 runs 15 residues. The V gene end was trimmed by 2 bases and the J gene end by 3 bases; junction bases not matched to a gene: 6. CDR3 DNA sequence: TGCAGCGTTGAACCGCAGGGGGCTTGTGGAAACACCATATATTTT. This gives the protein CSVEPQGACGNTIYF.

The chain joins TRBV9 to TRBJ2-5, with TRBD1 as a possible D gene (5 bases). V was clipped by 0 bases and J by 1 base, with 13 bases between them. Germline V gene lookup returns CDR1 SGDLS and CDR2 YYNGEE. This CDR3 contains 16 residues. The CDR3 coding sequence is TGTGCCAGCAGCGTAGGGGGCGCCTACCTCCAAGAGACCCAGTACTTC. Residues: CASSVGGAYLQETQYF.

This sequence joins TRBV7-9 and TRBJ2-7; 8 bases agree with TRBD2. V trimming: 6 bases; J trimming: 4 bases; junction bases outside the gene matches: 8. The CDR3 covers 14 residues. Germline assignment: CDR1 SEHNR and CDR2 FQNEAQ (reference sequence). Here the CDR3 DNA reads TGTGCCAGCAGTGGTTCAGCGGGAGAATACGAGCAGTACTTC. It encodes CASSGSAGEYEQYF.

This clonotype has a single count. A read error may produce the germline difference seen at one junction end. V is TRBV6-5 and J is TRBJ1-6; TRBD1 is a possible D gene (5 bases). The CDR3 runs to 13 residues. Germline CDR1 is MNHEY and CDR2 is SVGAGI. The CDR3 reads CASGYRQNSPLHF. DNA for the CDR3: TGTGCCAGCGGTTACCGACAGAATTCACCCCTCCACTTT.

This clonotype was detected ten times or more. CDR3 loop: CATSDFGSVTQYF. The CDR3 nucleotides are TGTGCCACCAGTGACTTCGGGAGCGTGACCCAGTACTTC. This chain joins TRBV24-1 and TRBJ2-5, with D tentatively TRBD2 (6 bases). The CDR3 is 13 amino acids. Per germline, CDR1 KGHDR and CDR2 SFDVKD. Between the trimmed V and J ends, which lost 4 bases and 7 bases, there was a span of 12 bases.